The clone carrying this T cell receptor beta chain was found many times. These data originate in a study of T cells in Graves' hyperthyroidism and ophthalmopathy. RNA transcripts provided the source from which TCR beta CDR3 regions were amplified. The HTBI primer set was used in a first-round RT-PCR of the TCR CDR3. TCRdb passed the multiplex PCR reads through MiXCR, listing each CDR3 protein once. The table shows about 400,000 distinct CDR3 sequences, with about an eighth occurring only once. Reasons for excluding patients were uncontrolled infection, other autoimmune disease, pregnancy or lactation. Diagnosing involved the use of clinical symptoms, serum thyroxine and TRAb, thyroid ultrasound and orbital computed tomography. This sequence originates from a man between 50 and 59 years old with Graves' ophthalmopathy. Sequencing was done on a sample of blood.

The CDR3 DNA follows: TGTGCCAGCAGCCAAGATAGCGGAAACAATCAGCCCCAGCATTTT. Encoded protein: CASSQDSGNNQPQHF. This chain connects TRBV4-2 to TRBJ1-5, with D uncertain. CDR3 length equals 15 residues. Per germline, CDR1 LGHNA and CDR2 YNFKEQ. Trimming left V 0 bases short and J 3 bases short, with 9 bases between.